The rows below give T cell receptor beta chains drawn from one sample of a study of T cells in Graves' hyperthyroidism and ophthalmopathy. TCRdb reanalysed the multiplex PCR reads using MiXCR and keeps one entry per CDR3 protein. The data show a few hundred thousand distinct CDR3 sequences, roughly an eighth seen once. Sequencing was done on a sample of blood. The receptors were sampled from a woman in her 40s with Graves' ophthalmopathy. Both conserved end residues are part of each CDR3. The D gene is left open where the match is weak. Not all rows give a size; the values are once, few, many and, for expanded clones, a class.

V gene	D gene	J gene	clone size	CDR3 DNA	CDR3 protein
TRBV29-1	TRBD2	TRBJ2-1	many	TGCAGCGCCGCCCCGTTCATAGCGGGATCCTACAATGAGCAGTTCTTC	CSAAPFIAGSYNEQFF
TRBV3-1	NA	TRBJ2-3	NA	TGTGCCAGCAGCCCGAAACTATCCACAGATACGCAGTATTTT	CASSPKLSTDTQYF
TRBV20-1	NA	TRBJ2-1	many	TGCAGTGCTAGGGTCCCGGGAACAAAAGGGGTGGAGCAGTTCTTC	CSARVPGTKGVEQFF
TRBV20-1	NA	TRBJ2-4	few	TGCAGTGCTAGTTCTTCGAGGGAGATAGGCAAAAACATTCAGTACTTC	CSASSSREIGKNIQYF
TRBV28	TRBD1	TRBJ2-4	NA	TGTGCCAGCAGTACCCCAGGGGGATCCAAAAACATTCAGTACTTC	CASSTPGGSKNIQYF
TRBV28	TRBD1	TRBJ2-7	NA	TGTGCCAGCAGTCCGGGACAGGGAATCTCCTACGAGCAGTACTTC	CASSPGQGISYEQYF
TRBV11-2	NA	TRBJ2-5	many	TGTGCCAGCAGCGCCGGGACGTCCAGAAGGGAGACCCAGTACTTC	CASSAGTSRRETQYF
TRBV29-1	NA	TRBJ2-3	NA	TGCAGCGTTGAAGGGAGGGGATTGACAGATACGCAGTATTTT	CSVEGRGLTDTQYF
TRBV20-1	TRBD1	TRBJ1-1	many	TGCAGTGGTGGTCCGGGACAGTACCCCACTGAAGCTTTCTTT	CSGGPGQYPTEAFF
TRBV28	TRBD1	TRBJ1-5	many	TGTGCCAGCAGTACGTACCGGGACGGGACAGGGGCTTATCAGCCCCAGCATTTT	CASSTYRDGTGAYQPQHF
TRBV10-1	TRBD1	TRBJ1-6	few	TGCGCCAGCAGTGAGTCGGGGACAGGGATTTCACCCCTCCACTTT	CASSESGTGISPLHF
TRBV28	NA	TRBJ2-7	many	TGTGCCAGCAGCCCTCAATCCGGGAGAAGCTACGAGCAGTACTTC	CASSPQSGRSYEQYF
TRBV15	NA	TRBJ1-2	many	TGTGCCACCAGCAGAGACGGAGTTAACTATGGCTACACCTTC	CATSRDGVNYGYTF
TRBV11-3	NA	TRBJ1-1	many	TGTGCCAGCAGCTTTGGGAGGAGCACTGAAGCTTTCTTT	CASSFGRSTEAFF
TRBV4-2	TRBD1	TRBJ1-5	NA	TGTGCCAGCAGCCCGGGACAGGAGGGCCCCCAGCCCCAGCATTTT	CASSPGQEGPQPQHF
TRBV3-1	NA	TRBJ1-1	many	TGTGCCAGCGCAATTAGGACCGATAACACTGAAGCTTTCTTT	CASAIRTDNTEAFF
TRBV7-2	TRBD2	TRBJ2-7	NA	TGTGCCAGCAGCTGGCCCGGGACTAGCGGTCTCGAGCAGTACTTC	CASSWPGTSGLEQYF
TRBV19	TRBD2	TRBJ2-4	few	TGTGCCAGTAGAGCCTGGGCTAGCGGGGGGATAGCCAAAAACATTCAGTACTTC	CASRAWASGGIAKNIQYF
TRBV7-9	TRBD2	TRBJ2-1	many	TGTGCCAGCTGGGGACTAGTAAGGACGTTACCCGTTACGGCCTACAATGAGCAGTTCTTC	CASWGLVRTLPVTAYNEQFF
TRBV3-1	NA	TRBJ2-3	NA	TGTGCCAGCACCCAAGGGAGTCCAACAGATACGCAGTATTTT	CASTQGSPTDTQYF
TRBV3-1	TRBD1	TRBJ1-4	few	TGTGCCAGGGCCAGACAGGGGCGATTAAATGAAAAACTGTTTTTT	CARARQGRLNEKLFF
TRBV3-1	TRBD1	TRBJ1-2	NA	TGTGCCAGCAGCCAAGGATGGGCAGGGGGCGACTATGGCTACACCTTC	CASSQGWAGGDYGYTF
TRBV27	NA	TRBJ2-7	many	TGTGCCAGCAGTTTATCGATGATTGGCAAATTCTACGAGCAGTACTTC	CASSLSMIGKFYEQYF
TRBV3-1	NA	TRBJ1-1	NA	TGTGCCAGCAGCCAAGAGGGGGCCACTGAAGCTTTCTTT	CASSQEGATEAFF
TRBV27	TRBD1	TRBJ2-1	many	TGTGCCAGCAGTTATAGCCCCGGGACAGCAAACAATGAGCAGTTCTTC	CASSYSPGTANNEQFF
TRBV6-1	NA	TRBJ2-3	many	TGTGCCAGCCATACACTGGGGGCCGGTACAGATACGCAGTATTTT	CASHTLGAGTDTQYF
TRBV12-3/TRBV12-4	TRBD2	TRBJ2-2	many	TGTGCCAGCAGCCGACCCGGACTAGCGGGGTCCGTCGGGGAGCTGTTTTTT	CASSRPGLAGSVGELFF
TRBV6-5	NA	TRBJ2-5	many	TGTGCCAGCAGTTACTCGGGGGGGCGCGGGACCCAGTACTTC	CASSYSGGRGTQYF
TRBV5-5	NA	TRBJ1-2	many	TGTGCCAGCAGCTGGGTCTTGGGGGACCCGCCGGGCTACACCTTC	CASSWVLGDPPGYTF
TRBV2	TRBD1	TRBJ1-6	many	TGTGCCAGCAGACAGGGGACAGGGTTTAATAATTCACCCCTCCACTTT	CASRQGTGFNNSPLHF
TRBV5-6	NA	TRBJ1-1	NA	TGTGCCAGCAGCCCGAACGGGTGGGGCGGAGACACTGAAGCTTTCTTT	CASSPNGWGGDTEAFF
TRBV28	NA	TRBJ2-1	many	TGTGCCAGCAGCCGACTAGGGATAAATGAGCAGTTCTTC	CASSRLGINEQFF
TRBV7-2	NA	TRBJ2-1	many	TGTGCCAGCAGCTTAACCTATACGGGGGCCCTCTACAATGAGCAGTTCTTC	CASSLTYTGALYNEQFF
TRBV10-3	NA	TRBJ2-5	many	TGTGCCATCAGTTCCCAGACCGTCCCTTGGTACTTC	CAISSQTVPWYF
TRBV20-1	TRBD1	TRBJ2-5	many	TGCAGTGCTTTTGACTCAGGGGGACGGGAGACCCAGTACTTC	CSAFDSGGRETQYF
TRBV11-3	TRBD2	TRBJ2-1	many	TGTGCCAGCAGCTTGGACTTAGCGGGGGGAAGAATCGATGAGCAGTTCTTC	CASSLDLAGGRIDEQFF
TRBV28	NA	TRBJ1-3	NA	TGTGCCAGCAGACCCATCCAGACAGGCCGGTGGACTGGAAACACCATATATTTT	CASRPIQTGRWTGNTIYF
TRBV7-8	TRBD1	TRBJ1-5	NA	TGTGCCAGCAGCAGGACAGGCCCCACGGATCCCCAGCATTTT	CASSRTGPTDPQHF
TRBV7-9	NA	TRBJ2-2	few	TGTGCCAGCAGCTTAGTTACGCGGGTCGGCGGGGAGCTGTTTTTT	CASSLVTRVGGELFF
TRBV7-9	TRBD1	TRBJ2-7	few	TGTGCCAGCAGCTTAACAGGGGGCAAATACGAGCAGTACTTC	CASSLTGGKYEQYF
TRBV20-1	NA	TRBJ2-7	few	TGCAGTGCTAGAGACCGGGAGTCCTACGAGCAGTACTTC	CSARDRESYEQYF